This TCR beta chain was sequenced during a study of immune cell composition in non-small cell lung cancer. Assay: immunoSEQ multiplex PCR; the TCRdb copy retains only in-frame clones and omits some. The top ten hold roughly 4.3% of the sample, which has around 1,500 clones, 88% seen once. This clone was seen only once. Its specificity is unknown. The same CDR3 also results from other DNA sequences found in this sample. Study-wide points: Overall clonality, unlike maximal tumour-associated clone frequency, did not predict TIL reactivity.

V was trimmed by 3 bases and J by 7 bases, leaving 10 bases between them. Germline V CDR1 and CDR2: GTSNPN, SVGIG (reference sequence). The CDR3 sequence is 12 residues long. The specimen sequenced was lung tumor tissue. The chain uses TRBV30 and TRBJ2-1; possible D gene TRBD2, 6 bases. The clonotype comes from a human donor with non-small cell lung cancer. The CDR3 here is CAWRLGGNEQFF. DNA of the CDR3: TGTGCCTGGAGACTGGGAGGTAATGAGCAGTTCTTC.